The 29 T cell receptor beta chains listed next were all sequenced from one sample in a study of cytomegalovirus exposure and HLA in healthy donors. PCR employed 60 Vbeta and 13 Jbeta primers. Data came from immunoSEQ multiplex PCR; TCRdb stores just in-frame clones and leaves some out. Here the sample spans 55,000 to 70,000 clones, just over 85% being singletons. Specimen: PBMCs. These receptors all stem from a woman aged 25 to 39 in good health and CMV-seronegative.

V is TRBV4-2 and J is TRBJ2-7, with D tentatively TRBD2 (6 bases). The length of the CDR3 is 16 residues. V was cut by 0 bases and J by 3 bases, with 15 bases left in between. Germline loops: CDR1 LGHNA, CDR2 YNFKEQ. The CDR3 protein is CASSQEAAGRGYEQYF. The CDR3, as DNA: TGTGCCAGCAGCCAAGAGGCGGCGGGACGGGGCTACGAGCAGTACTTC.

The rearrangement joins TRBV19 to TRBJ2-7, with 11 nucleotides matching TRBD2. In germline, CDR1 is LNHDA, CDR2 SQIVND (reference sequence). The CDR3 has 16 residues. Unmatched junction bases numbered 8, after V lost 5 bases and J lost 2 bases. CDR3 coding DNA: TGTGCCAGTAGTTCAAAACTAGCGGGAGTGGCCTACGAGCAGTACTTC. This codes for CASSSKLAGVAYEQYF. Full variable domain (outside the CDR3, taken from reference TRBV19 and TRBJ2-7): DGGITQSPKYLFRKEGQNVTLSCEQNLNHDAMYWYRQDPGQGLRLIYYSQIVNDFQKGDIAEGYSVSREKKESFPLTVTSAQKNPTAFYLCASSSKLAGVAYEQYFGPGTRLTVT.

The chain uses TRBV11-2 and TRBJ1-2; TRBD1 aligns across 11 bases. CDR1 is SGHAT, CDR2 FQNNGV, per germline. V was pared by 0 bases and J by 8 bases, with 2 bases of the junction left unmatched. The CDR3 loop spans 14 amino acids. The CDR3 bases are TGTGCCAGCAGCTTAGACAGGACAGGGGGCGGCTACACCTTC. Residues: CASSLDRTGGGYTF.

V is TRBV10-2 and J is TRBJ2-5; maybe TRBD1 (5 bases). Germline V lookup: CDR1 WSHSY, CDR2 SAAADI. The CDR3 is 12 amino acids. The V end was cut by 6 bases, the J end by 5 bases, with 10 bases between. The CDR3: CASRGVRETQYF. In DNA form, the CDR3 reads TGCGCCAGCAGAGGGGTCCGCGAGACCCAGTACTTC.

V gene TRBV5-1 combines with J gene TRBJ2-5, with 7 nucleotides matching TRBD2. Trimming took 7 bases from V and 1 from J; bases not matched to a gene: 10. This CDR3 comprises 15 residues. Germline V gene lookup returns CDR1 SGHRS and CDR2 YFSETQ. CDR3: CASCRERESQETQYF. CDR3 in DNA: TGCGCCAGCTGTAGGGAGCGGGAATCCCAAGAGACCCAGTACTTC.

The rearrangement uses TRBV30 and TRBJ2-1; 10 positions agree with TRBD2. The CDR3 runs 15 residues. V shed 0 bases, J shed 4 bases, and the junction held 3 bases outside the gene matches. In germline, CDR1 is GTSNPN, CDR2 SVGIG (reference sequence). CDR3 region: CAWSVEAGGYNEQFF. The CDR3 region has the DNA TGTGCCTGGAGTGTGGAAGCGGGAGGGTACAATGAGCAGTTCTTC.

A single count supports this clone. This rearrangement joins TRBV9 to TRBJ2-5, with 9 nucleotides matching TRBD2. Per germline, CDR1 SGDLS and CDR2 YYNGEE. The ends lost 0 bases at V and 2 bases at J; junction bases unmatched: 5. The CDR3 consists of 16 residues. The CDR3 reads CASSVDSGGFQETQYF. CDR3 nucleotide sequence: TGTGCCAGCAGCGTAGATAGCGGGGGATTTCAAGAGACCCAGTACTTC.

This clone was seen a few times. The junction and the germline gene differ at one end; a read error may be behind it. J is TRBJ2-1 and V is TRBV28; weak D call: TRBD1 (6 bases). The CDR3 sequence is 16 residues long. The germline V gene encodes CDR1 MDHEN and CDR2 SYDVKM. The DNA of the CDR3 is TGTGCCAGCAGCTTATACAGGGCCGCGTCCTACAATGAGCAGTTCTTC. Its translation is CASSLYRAASYNEQFF.

V is TRBV5-1 and J is TRBJ1-1, with D uncertain. This CDR3 spans 13 amino acids. Between the trimmed V and J ends, which lost 4 bases and 1 base, there was a span of 8 bases. Germline V CDR1 and CDR2: SGHRS, YFSETQ. This chain's CDR3 is CASSLFGNTEAFF. CDR3 in DNA: TGCGCCAGCAGCCTATTTGGGAACACTGAAGCTTTCTTT.

This chain joins TRBV28 and TRBJ1-5, with 7 bases aligning to TRBD1. The V gene end was trimmed by 6 bases and the J gene end by 6 bases; junction bases not matched to a gene: 2. The CDR3 length is 12 residues. Germline-derived CDR1 and CDR2 are MDHEN and SYDVKM. The CDR3: CASREGAQPQHF. For the CDR3, the DNA is TGTGCCAGCAGAGAGGGGGCTCAGCCCCAGCATTTT.

The J gene is TRBJ2-2, the V gene TRBV19; D gene uncertain. The V and J ends lost 11 bases and 1 base respectively, with 11 bases between them. This CDR3 is built from 13 residues. CDR1 is LNHDA, CDR2 SQIVND, per germline (reference sequence). CDR3: CAGSERNTGELFF. For the CDR3, the DNA is TGTGCCGGCTCGGAGAGGAACACCGGGGAGCTGTTTTTT.

As for this clone: Germline is not matched at one junction end, which may reflect a read error. The chain couples TRBV7-7 to TRBJ2-7, with D possibly TRBD2 on 7 matching bases. CDR1 and CDR2 (germline): SSHAT, FNYEAQ (reference sequence). The CDR3 contains 14 residues. The CDR3 here is CASSPGGAGAEQYF. CDR3 DNA sequence: TGTGCTAGCAGCCCTGGGGGTGCGGGGGCTGAGCAGTACTTC. Full variable domain (remainder filled in from reference TRBV7-7 and TRBJ2-7): GAGVSQSPRYKVTKRGQDVTLRCDPISSHATLYWYQQALGQGPEFLTYFNYEAQPDKSGLPSDRFSAERPEGSISTLTIQRTEQRDSAMYRCASSPGGAGAEQYFGPGTRLTVT.

The chain carries TRBV9 and TRBJ1-2; 10 bases are shared with TRBD1. The CDR3 is 16 residues long. V trimming: 3 bases; J trimming: 4 bases; junction bases outside the gene matches: 9. Per the germline V gene, CDR1 is SGDLS and CDR2 is YYNGEE. CDR3 DNA sequence: TGTGCCAGCAGCGCCCGGGACAGGGGAATGGTCTATGGCTACACCTTC. It yields the protein CASSARDRGMVYGYTF. Filled out from reference TRBV9 and TRBJ1-2, the complete variable domain reads DSGVTQTPKHLITATGQRVTLRCSPRSGDLSVYWYQQSLDQGLQFLIQYYNGEERAKGNILERFSAQQFPDLHSELNLSSLELGDSALYFCASSARDRGMVYGYTFGSGTRLTVV.

This clone was detected once. The chain employs TRBV7-9 and TRBJ1-5, with a weak D call TRBD1 (6 bases). V was clipped by 5 bases and J by 0 bases, with 20 bases between them. Germline CDR1 and CDR2: SEHNR and FQNEAQ (reference sequence). This CDR3 region has 18 residues. The CDR3 region has the DNA TGTGCCAGCAGCCAATCAGGGAGGGACATGTTTAGCAATCAGCCCCAGCATTTT. Translation: CASSQSGRDMFSNQPQHF.

In its sample, this clone is medium-sized. The genes are TRBV4-2 and TRBJ2-7; 9 bases map to TRBD2. V shed 5 bases and J 1 base; nucleotides not matched to a gene: 6. The germline gives CDR1 LGHNA, CDR2 YNFKEQ. CDR3 length equals 15 residues. The CDR3 loop is CASSARLAASYEQYF. CDR3 nucleotide sequence: TGTGCCAGCAGCGCTAGACTAGCGGCTTCCTACGAGCAGTACTTC.

J is TRBJ2-2 and V is TRBV7-9; 10 bases map to TRBD2. The CDR3 extends over 15 amino acids. The trim removed 5 bases at V and 4 bases at J, leaving 4 bases unmatched. CDR1 and CDR2 from the germline V gene are SEHNR and FQNEAQ (reference sequence). CDR3 DNA sequence: TGTGCCAGCAGCCCCGGGACTAGCGCCACCGGGGAGCTGTTTTTT. Its protein product is CASSPGTSATGELFF.

This rearrangement joins TRBV6-6 to TRBJ1-1; perhaps TRBD1 as D (6 bases). Between the trimmed V and J ends, which lost 0 bases and 4 bases, there was a span of 9 bases. The CDR3 has 14 amino acids. Germline CDR1 reads MNHNY; CDR2 reads SVGAGI (reference sequence). CDR3 region: CASSYSKGGTEAFF. In DNA, the CDR3 is TGTGCCAGCAGTTACTCGAAAGGGGGCACTGAAGCTTTCTTT.

The chain combines TRBV4-2 with TRBJ2-3; D not certain. The V gene lost 1 base and the J gene lost 6 bases, with 8 bases spanning the gap. Germline assignment: CDR1 LGHNA and CDR2 YNFKEQ. CDR3 size: 13 residues. CDR3 nucleotide sequence: TGTGCCAGCAGCCAAGGATCCGGGGATACGCAGTATTTT. Its translation: CASSQGSGDTQYF.

The chain carries TRBV10-3 and TRBJ2-7; possibly TRBD1 for D (8 bases). Trimming left V 6 bases short and J 5 bases short, with 17 bases between. The CDR3 extends over 14 amino acids. The germline V gene encodes CDR1 ENHRY and CDR2 SYGVKD. CDR3 in DNA: TGTGCCATCAGACCCGACAGGGGAGGGGACGAGCAGTACTTC. Amino acid sequence: CAIRPDRGGDEQYF.

The chain recombines TRBV7-9 with TRBJ1-1; D call uncertain. Germline CDR1 reads SEHNR; CDR2 reads FQNEAQ (reference sequence). V shed 5 bases and J shed 4 bases, with 14 bases lying between them. The CDR3 extends over 14 amino acids. As DNA, the CDR3 is TGTGCCAGCAGCGGAGAATCGGTGGGCACTGAAGCTTTCTTT. It codes for CASSGESVGTEAFF.

The chain couples TRBV12-5 to TRBJ2-7, with 8 positions matching TRBD1. The CDR3 covers 14 residues. Trimming cost V 1 base and J 5 bases; bases outside gene matches: 4. Germline loops: CDR1 LGHNT, CDR2 FRNRAP. Here the CDR3 reads CASGLGQGYHEQYF. The CDR3 nucleotides are TGTGCTAGTGGTTTGGGACAGGGGTACCACGAGCAGTACTTC.

The chain combines TRBV5-1 with TRBJ2-1; the match to TRBD1 covers 8 bases. J gave up 6 bases and V 1 base, and 0 bases lay outside the gene matches. The germline gives CDR1 SGHRS, CDR2 YFSETQ. The CDR3 runs to 13 residues. The CDR3 DNA sequence: TGCGCCAGCAGCTTGCAGGGGGCCAATGAGCAGTTCTTC. Residues: CASSLQGANEQFF.

The gene calls are TRBV5-4 and TRBJ2-5, with D possibly TRBD1 on 8 matching bases. Trimming cost V 4 bases and J 3 bases, with 19 bases left between them. This CDR3 comprises 16 residues. Germline V gene sequence: CDR1 SGHNT, CDR2 YYREEE (reference sequence). The CDR3 loop reads CASSLPYRGGKETQYF. In nucleotides, the CDR3 is TGTGCCAGCAGCCTACCCTACAGGGGGGGAAAAGAGACCCAGTACTTC.

The DNA for the CDR3 is TGTGCCAGCAAATCCCCGCACAGGGGTGACAATGAGCAGTTCTTC. Residues: CASKSPHRGDNEQFF. The gene calls are TRBV27 and TRBJ2-1; 7 bases agree with TRBD1. Germline lookup yields CDR1 MNHEY and CDR2 SMNVEV (reference sequence). With V trimmed by 7 bases and J by 5 bases, 11 bases remained unmatched. The CDR3 covers 15 residues.

The chain is built from TRBV27 and TRBJ2-1, with D perhaps TRBD2 (6 bases). CDR1 is MNHEY, CDR2 SMNVEV, per germline (reference sequence). The V end was cut by 4 bases, the J end by 2 bases, with 15 bases between. The CDR3 is 16 residues long. The CDR3 loop is CASSYRRDSPYNEQFF. The CDR3 nucleotides are TGTGCCAGCAGTTACCGGCGGGATTCGCCCTACAATGAGCAGTTCTTC.

J is TRBJ2-7 and V is TRBV27, with a tentative D call TRBD2 (7 bases). The CDR3 runs 14 residues. The germline V and J ends were trimmed by 7 bases and 6 bases, with 19 bases remaining between them. The V gene's germline CDR1 is MNHEY and CDR2 SMNVEV (reference sequence). CDR3 bases: TGTGCCAGCAAATGGGGGGGCATTACGGGCGAGCAGTACTTC. Translating it yields CASKWGGITGEQYF.

In this sample, this clone turned up once. The chain has TRBV9 and TRBJ2-2; D not resolved. Trimming pared 6 bases from V and 4 bases from J, leaving 16 bases between. The CDR3 is 15 amino acids. Germline V gene sequence: CDR1 SGDLS, CDR2 YYNGEE. The CDR3 DNA reads TGTGCCAGCACCCCTTCTCCGCAGTCCACCGGGGAGCTGTTTTTT. Residues: CASTPSPQSTGELFF.

This clone was recorded only once. This chain uses TRBV12-5 with TRBJ2-5; 11 nucleotides align to TRBD2. Germline V gene lookup returns CDR1 LGHNT and CDR2 FRNRAP. J gave up 1 base and V 1 base, and 2 bases lay outside the gene matches. CDR3 length: 16 amino acids. The CDR3 DNA reads TGTGCTAGTGGTTTGGGTAGCGGGAGGGGCCAAGAGACCCAGTACTTC. It translates to CASGLGSGRGQETQYF.

The DNA of the CDR3 is TGCGCCAGCAGCCAAGGACAGGGGGTCTACGAGCAGTACTTC. Translated: CASSQGQGVYEQYF. This chain joins TRBV4-3 and TRBJ2-7; 9 bases map to TRBD1. V shed 1 base, J shed 3 bases, and the junction held 1 base outside the gene matches. The length of the CDR3 is 14 residues. Germline lookup yields CDR1 LGHNA and CDR2 YSLEER.